This T cell receptor beta chain was obtained from a study of T-cell reconstitution after alpha-beta-depleted transplantation in children. It was with unique molecular identifiers that the TCRbeta library was prepared. One entry per CDR3 protein, called by TCRdb with MiXCR from the PCR reads. The top ten hold around 14% of the sample, which has about 160,000 distinct CDR3 sequences, roughly 10% seen once. This clonotype was recorded at least ten times. Its antigen is not identified. Germline V gene lookup returns CDR1 SQVTM and CDR2 ANQGSEA. V was trimmed by 7 bases and J by 0 bases, leaving 6 bases between them. The CDR3 covers 12 residues. Study observations and caveats: The origin of alpha-beta T cells about two months after transplant was reportedly several hundred expanded graft clones. A year post-transplant, T-cell counts and diversity derived mostly from newly produced T cells.

Sample: PBMCs, taken before TCRalphabeta/CD19-depleted stem cell transplant. The gene calls are TRBV29-1 and TRBJ1-4; D remains ambiguous. The source is a boy younger than 10 with acute myeloid leukemia, due to receive a stem cell transplant. In nucleotides, the CDR3 is TGCAGCGGGGCTGCAACTAATGAAAAACTGTTTTTT. This sequence encodes CSGAATNEKLFF.